These 21 T cell receptor beta chains were all obtained from the same sample, sequenced in a study of shared clonotypes between healthy human individuals (dated by TCRdb to 2018 to 2021). CD8 naive samples consisted of CD45RO-negative cells that were positively selected for CCR7, yielding a CD45RA+CCR7+ population without TemRA cells. The library was obtained by the immunoSEQ multiplex PCR assay. TCRdb re-hosts the immuneACCESS table, in-frame sequences only. Its copies lack some clones; in the studies checked, an unresolved V gene accounts for under half of them, and the cause for the rest is not known. The sample table shows 1.5 million to 2.5 million clones, and about 94% are seen once. More than 0.95% of the sample belongs to the ten largest clones. The specimen sequenced was naive CD8+ T cells sorted from blood. This specimen's cell subset or site label, interpreted: CD45RA+CCR7+. The receptor set was obtained from a young man in good health.

The V and J genes are TRBV6-1 and TRBJ1-1, with 9 bases matching TRBD1. This CDR3 spans 13 amino acids. V was pared by 4 bases and J by 3 bases, with 0 bases of the junction left unmatched. The germline V gene has CDR1 MNHNS and CDR2 SASEGT. CDR3 in DNA: TGTGCCAGCAGTGGGACAGGGGACACTGAAGCTTTCTTT. Its protein product is CASSGTGDTEAFF.

This clone was recorded only once. This chain connects TRBV27 to TRBJ2-1, with 7 bases matching TRBD2. CDR1 is MNHEY, CDR2 SMNVEV, per germline (reference sequence). CDR3 size: 15 residues. With V trimmed by 3 bases and J by 5 bases, 7 bases remained unmatched. The CDR3 sequence: CASSFQSSGNNEQFF. Here the CDR3 DNA reads TGTGCCAGCAGTTTCCAGTCTAGCGGTAACAATGAGCAGTTCTTC.

On this clone itself: Other nucleotide sequences in the sample specify the same CDR3. V usage is TRBV5-1 and J usage is TRBJ2-7; perhaps TRBD1 as D (5 bases). In germline, CDR1 is SGHRS, CDR2 YFSETQ. The CDR3 is 12 amino acids. Between the trimmed V and J ends, which lost 2 bases and 3 bases, there was a span of 6 bases. CDR3 sequence (DNA): TGCGCCAGCAGCTTTACAGGCTACGAGCAGTACTTC. It codes for CASSFTGYEQYF.

This chain uses TRBV29-1 with TRBJ1-1; no clear D. The CDR3 sequence is 12 residues long. The germline V gene has CDR1 SQVTM and CDR2 ANQGSEA. Trimming took off 3 bases at V and 5 bases at J, with 10 bases between the two ends. The CDR3 here is CSVEGLETEAFF. The CDR3 DNA sequence: TGCAGCGTTGAGGGCCTGGAGACTGAAGCTTTCTTT.

The rearrangement joins TRBV7-9 to TRBJ2-5; the D gene is possibly TRBD2 (6 bases). Trimming removed 5 bases at V and 1 base at J, with 20 bases between. The CDR3 is made up of 17 amino acids. CDR1 is SEHNR and CDR2 is FQNEAQ in the germline V gene (reference sequence). The CDR3 DNA follows: TGTGCCAGCAGCCCCATAGGGGCTAGCGACCGCCAAGAGACCCAGTACTTC. Translated, it gives CASSPIGASDRQETQYF.

Comments on this clone: At one boundary the junction diverges from the germline segment, which might be a read error. The chain employs TRBV6-6 and TRBJ2-1; D possibly corresponds to TRBD2 (5 bases). The CDR3 runs to 12 residues. Germline V gene data show CDR1 as MNHNY and CDR2 as SVGAGI (reference sequence). The CDR3 loop reads CASSYDYDEQFF. CDR3 bases: TGTGCCAGCAGTTACGACTACGATGAGCAGTTCTTC.

The chain's CDR3 is CASKDNHGGGNTIYF. DNA of the CDR3: TGTGCCAGTAAGGACAACCATGGAGGTGGAAACACCATATATTTT. This chain connects TRBV19 to TRBJ1-3; possible D gene TRBD1, 5 bases. CDR3 length equals 15 residues. Germline V gene lookup returns CDR1 LNHDA and CDR2 SQIVND (reference sequence). V lost 7 bases to trimming and J lost 3 bases, with 16 bases between them.

The chain has TRBV6-1 and TRBJ1-4; 8 nucleotides match TRBD1. The CDR3 sequence is 15 residues long. Looked up from germline, CDR1 is MNHNS and CDR2 is SASEGT. J lost 8 bases, V lost 4 bases, and 9 bases had no gene match. The CDR3 DNA sequence: TGTGCCAGCAGTGGCTCCCCGGGACAGGTGGAAAAACTGTTTTTT. Translation: CASSGSPGQVEKLFF.

This clone was seen only once. This chain joins TRBV9 and TRBJ2-1; D is unclear. CDR1 is SGDLS and CDR2 is YYNGEE in the germline V gene. V was pared by 0 bases and J by 0 bases, with 7 bases between. This CDR3 region has 15 residues. CDR3 DNA sequence: TGTGCCAGCAGCGTAGGATCTACCTCCTACAATGAGCAGTTCTTC. Its translation: CASSVGSTSYNEQFF.

Concerning this clone itself: Other DNA sequences in this specimen translate into the identical CDR3. The chain joins TRBV7-6 to TRBJ1-5; D is uncertain. Germline CDR1 and CDR2: SGHVS and FNYEAQ. V lost 1 base, J lost 0 bases, and 7 bases lay in between. The CDR3 covers 15 residues. In DNA form, the CDR3 reads TGTGCCAGCAGCTTAGGACCTTATAGCAATCAGCCCCAGCATTTT. The encoded protein is CASSLGPYSNQPQHF.

The count of this clone is one. One junction end disagrees with the germline gene, perhaps due to a read error. This chain joins TRBV6-1 and TRBJ1-3; 7 nucleotides line up with TRBD1. CDR1 and CDR2 (germline): MNHNS, SASEGT. The CDR3 is 13 amino acids. The CDR3 is CASSEPRDSWVIF. The CDR3 nucleotides read TGTGCCAGCAGTGAACCTCGGGACAGCTGGGTTATATTT.

V is TRBV7-9 and J is TRBJ2-7; D might be TRBD2 (5 bases). The CDR3 runs to 14 residues. Per germline, CDR1 SEHNR and CDR2 FQNEAQ (reference sequence). Trimming left V 5 bases short and J 0 bases short, with 11 bases between. The CDR3 sequence is CASSQPGISYEQYF. CDR3 nucleotide sequence: TGTGCCAGCAGCCAACCCGGGATCTCCTACGAGCAGTACTTC. Variable domain in full (rest from reference TRBV7-9 and TRBJ2-7): DTGVSQNPRHKITKRGQNVTFRCDPISEHNRLYWYRQTLGQGPEFLTYFQNEAQLEKSRLLSDRFSAERPKGSFSTLEIQRTEQGDSAMYLCASSQPGISYEQYFGPGTRLTVT.

This sequence joins TRBV4-1 and TRBJ2-1, with 10 bases fitting TRBD2. V was clipped by 5 bases and J by 4 bases; unmatched bases: 5. This CDR3 contains 15 residues. Germline values: CDR1 MGHRA, CDR2 YSYEKL. CDR3 amino acids: CASSWTSGGYNEQFF. Written as DNA, the CDR3 is TGCGCCAGCAGCTGGACTAGCGGCGGATACAATGAGCAGTTCTTC.

V and J are TRBV2 and TRBJ2-7; maybe TRBD1 (6 bases). Germline CDR1 and CDR2: SNHLY and FYNNEI. V dropped 3 bases and J dropped 3 bases, with 15 bases sitting between them. This CDR3 spans 15 amino acids. The CDR3 DNA reads TGTGCCAGCAGTGACCCAGGGGTCGCGCACTACGAGCAGTACTTC. It translates to CASSDPGVAHYEQYF.

This clone was observed once. CDR3 sequence reads: CASSSLAGAPHEQYF. In DNA form, the CDR3 reads TGTGCCAGCAGTAGTCTAGCGGGGGCTCCCCACGAGCAGTACTTC. V usage is TRBV28 and J usage is TRBJ2-7; 10 bases agree with TRBD2. The length of the CDR3 is 15 residues. In germline, CDR1 is MDHEN, CDR2 SYDVKM. J was trimmed by 5 bases and V by 5 bases; bases with no gene match: 9.

The genes are TRBV28 and TRBJ1-2; TRBD1 matches at 7 bases. The V gene's germline CDR1 is MDHEN and CDR2 SYDVKM. Trimming at V came to 5 bases and at J to 5 bases, leaving 11 bases not matched to a gene. The CDR3 is 15 residues long. The CDR3 loop is CASSPFSGTAYGYTF. For the CDR3, the DNA is TGTGCCAGCAGTCCTTTCTCCGGGACAGCTTATGGCTACACCTTC.

A note on this clone: The sample carries other DNA sequences with the same CDR3. V usage is TRBV10-3 and J usage is TRBJ2-7; no clear D gene. This CDR3 comprises 11 residues. The germline V gene has CDR1 ENHRY and CDR2 SYGVKD. Trimming cost V 3 bases and J 4 bases, with 4 bases left between them. CDR3 region: CAISEGYEQYF. As DNA, the CDR3 is TGTGCCATCAGTGAAGGGTACGAGCAGTACTTC.

This clone showed up just once. This chain uses TRBV30 with TRBJ1-6; D call uncertain. Per the germline V gene, CDR1 is GTSNPN and CDR2 is SVGIG (reference sequence). The CDR3 is 16 amino acids. Trimming pared 3 bases from V and 0 bases from J, leaving 12 bases between. CDR3 sequence (DNA): TGTGCCTGGAGCCACAGTGATTACTCCTATAATTCACCCCTCCACTTT. Its translation is CAWSHSDYSYNSPLHF. The full variable domain, with the rest looked up from reference TRBV30 and TRBJ1-6, is SQTIHQWPATLVQPVGSPLSLECTVEGTSNPNLYWYRQAAGRGLQLLFYSVGIGQISSEVPQNLSASRPQDRQFILSSKKLLLSDSGFYLCAWSHSDYSYNSPLHFGNGTRLTVT.

This clone has just one count. The chain links TRBV9 to TRBJ2-7, with 9 positions matching TRBD1. The germline CDR1 and CDR2 sequences are SGDLS and YYNGEE. J lost 6 bases, V lost 2 bases, and 6 bases had no gene match. The CDR3 contains 14 residues. The CDR3 bases are TGTGCCAGCAGCGTGGGACAGGGAAGCATCGAGCAGTACTTC. This codes for CASSVGQGSIEQYF.

The rearrangement uses TRBV6-1 and TRBJ2-7; D is perhaps TRBD2 (6 bases). The CDR3 is made up of 14 amino acids. V was cut by 5 bases and J by 2 bases, with 13 bases left in between. Germline CDR1 is MNHNS and CDR2 is SASEGT. CDR3 nucleotide sequence: TGTGCCAGCAGTATGCGGGACGGACCCTACGAGCAGTACTTC. Residues: CASSMRDGPYEQYF.

This clone has only a few counts. This chain joins TRBV11-2 and TRBJ2-7; TRBD2 matches at 9 bases. V gave up 3 bases and J gave up 2 bases; unmatched junction bases: 2. This CDR3 spans 14 amino acids. Germline-derived CDR1 and CDR2 are SGHAT and FQNNGV. CDR3 sequence (DNA): TGTGCCAGCAGCTTCGGGACTAGCCCCTACGAGCAGTACTTC. Protein sequence: CASSFGTSPYEQYF.